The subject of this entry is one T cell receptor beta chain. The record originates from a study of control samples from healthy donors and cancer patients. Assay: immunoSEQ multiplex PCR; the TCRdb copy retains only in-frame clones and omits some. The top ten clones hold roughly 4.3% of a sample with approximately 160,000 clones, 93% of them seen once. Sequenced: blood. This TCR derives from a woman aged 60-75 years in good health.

For the CDR3, the DNA is TGTGCCAGTAGTAACCAACAGGGTCCGGGAGGCTACACCTTC. Amino acid sequence: CASSNQQGPGGYTF. The chain has TRBV19 and TRBJ1-2; possible D gene TRBD1, 6 bases. CDR1 is LNHDA, CDR2 SQIVND, per germline (reference sequence). The CDR3 extends over 14 amino acids. Trimming took off 4 bases at V and 8 bases at J, with 17 bases between the two ends.